This T cell receptor (beta chain) derives from a study of spatial heterogeneity in lung cancer. Overall study: From matched bulk RNA-seq came a T cell module score, which showed a strong correlation with TCR transcript counts in tumor regions. Whole-study findings and limits: Expanded TCRs classified as ubiquitous or regional were counted, and these counts tracked ubiquitous and regional nonsynonymous mutations, respectively. The estimated TCR-seq coverage of tumor T cells amounted to roughly 6.7% when looking at alpha chains and about 12% when looking at beta chains. In tumors, expanded intratumoral alpha and beta TCR counts tracked mutation counts.

This clonotype was recorded at least ten times. Its antigen is not known. Time point of the sample: sample taken at primary tumor resection. Trimming removed 5 bases from V and 5 bases from J, with 15 bases in between. This CDR3 spans 15 amino acids. Germline V gene lookup returns CDR1 SGHTA and CDR2 FQGNSA. Every TCR cDNA molecule bore its own unique molecular identifier. TCRdb re-called the 5' RACE reads through MiXCR, storing one row per CDR3 protein. This table has about 23,000 distinct CDR3 sequences, about 4.3% appearing once. This TCR derives from a male donor with early-stage non-small cell lung cancer. V and J are TRBV7-2 and TRBJ2-2, with D possibly matching TRBD1 (5 bases). Specimen: lung tumor tissue, collected at surgery. CDR3: CASSPIDRTTGELFF. CDR3 sequence (DNA): TGTGCCAGCAGCCCTATTGACAGAACGACCGGGGAGCTGTTTTTT.